Presented here are 18 T cell receptor beta chains from one specimen sequenced in a study of T cell repertoires in cytomegalovirus infection (dated by TCRdb to the late 2010s). The treatment or condition tag for this specimen amounts to: in vitro stimulation with specific CMV peptide epitopes to enrich CMV-specific T cells. The antigens these receptors bind are not known. The data were produced on an Illumina HiSeq 1500. TCRdb ran its own pipeline on the public reads, namely fastp trimming at Q25 and MiXCR clone calling, and kept in-frame beta chains. Each record represents a unique CDR3 protein, reported with the most common genes and DNA among its rows. Counted in this sample were roughly 990,000 distinct CDR3 sequences; around 32% of them appeared once. Roughly 13% of the sample comes from the top ten. This sample comprised cultured CD8+ T cells from PBMCs, obtained from culture after CMV antigen stimulation. All receptors derive from a human donor in good health (CMV status not recorded). Some clones in this sample may be carry-over from other donors' samples.

Comment on this clonotype: It may be a read error: a sequence one base away is much more abundant. The chain combines TRBV7-2 with TRBJ1-1; D unclear. This CDR3 spans 14 amino acids. Germline V lookup: CDR1 SGHTA, CDR2 FQGNSA. Trimming shortened V by 7 bases and J by 0 bases, and 12 bases separated the two germline ends. The CDR3 sequence: CTSNWRPMNTEAFF. In DNA form, the CDR3 reads TGTACCAGCAATTGGAGACCCATGAACACTGAAGCTTTCTTT. The full variable domain, in which reference TRBV7-2 and TRBJ1-1 provide the parts outside the CDR3, is GAGVSQSPSNKVTEKGKDVELRCDPISGHTALYWYRQSLGQGLEFLIYFQGNSAPDKSGLPSDRFSAERTGGSVSTLTIQRTQQEDSAVYLCTSNWRPMNTEAFFGQGTRLTVV.

The chain uses TRBV20-1 and TRBJ2-7; weak D call: TRBD1 (6 bases). This CDR3 spans 12 amino acids. CDR1 and CDR2 from the germline V gene are DFQATT and SNEGSKA (reference sequence). V was clipped by 3 bases and J by 5 bases, with 11 bases between them. The CDR3 sequence: CSASPGDHEQYV. The CDR3 coding sequence is TGCAGTGCTAGTCCAGGGGACCACGAGCAGTACGTC.

The chain links TRBV10-3 to TRBJ1-5; D possibly corresponds to TRBD1 (6 bases). This CDR3 is 15 amino acids long. Germline V gene data show CDR1 as ENHRY and CDR2 as SYGVKD. Trimming pared 3 bases from V and 2 bases from J, leaving 11 bases between. The CDR3 DNA is TGTGCCATCAGTGAAAGGGGACAAGGCAATCAGCCCCAGCATTTT. It specifies CAISERGQGNQPQHF.

This clonotype showed up just once. The junction departs from the called germline gene at one end, perhaps through a read error. This chain uses TRBV7-9 with TRBJ1-4; D is unresolved. The CDR3 is 12 residues long. Per the germline V gene, CDR1 is SEHNR and CDR2 is FQNEAQ (reference sequence). CDR3 sequence: CANSRDDQKLFF. The CDR3 nucleotides read TGTGCCAACAGCCGAGATGACCAAAAACTGTTTTTT.

The chain employs TRBV27 and TRBJ2-5, with 9 bases that match TRBD2. The CDR3 extends over 19 amino acids. The junction had 19 bases not matched to a gene; V was cut back by 4 bases and J by 4 bases. CDR1 is MNHEY, CDR2 SMNVEV, per germline (reference sequence). The CDR3 bases are TGTGCCAGCAGTTCATTTACCGATCTCGCGGGGGGGCGGCGAGAGACCCAGTACTTC. Translation: CASSSFTDLAGGRRETQYF.

Many counts were recorded for this clonotype. The genes are TRBV20-1 and TRBJ2-5; D is perhaps TRBD2 (5 bases). Germline V gene sequence: CDR1 DFQATT, CDR2 SNEGSKA (reference sequence). CDR3 length equals 13 residues. The V gene lost 6 bases and the J gene lost 5 bases, with 16 bases spanning the gap. The CDR3 here is CSASVGVLETQYF. The DNA for the CDR3 is TGCAGTGCGTCCGTCGGGGTGTTGGAGACCCAGTACTTC.

In nucleotides, the CDR3 is TGTGCCAGCAGTATGACAGGGGCGAACACTGAAGCTTTCTTT. As protein: CASSMTGANTEAFF. The chain recombines TRBV12-3 or TRBV12-4 with TRBJ1-1; TRBD1 matches 8 bases. This CDR3 comprises 14 residues. J was trimmed by 1 base and V by 5 bases; bases with no gene match: 3.

The chain employs TRBV6-2 or TRBV6-3 and TRBJ2-7; D remains ambiguous. CDR3 length: 13 amino acids. Germline-derived CDR1 and CDR2 are MNHEY and SVGEGT. V was cut by 8 bases and J by 3 bases, with 14 bases left in between. CDR3 in amino acids: CASGVWGDYEQYV. CDR3 nucleotides: TGTGCCAGCGGTGTGTGGGGTGACTACGAGCAGTACGTC.

The chain couples TRBV9 to TRBJ1-2; a weak D match, TRBD1 (6 bases). V was shortened by 0 bases and J by 3 bases, with 9 bases between the two germline ends. The CDR3 runs to 14 residues. Germline CDR1 is SGDLS and CDR2 is YYNGEE. The CDR3 loop is CASSVGGADYGYTF. DNA of the CDR3: TGTGCCAGCAGCGTAGGGGGGGCGGACTATGGCTACACCTTC.

The chain is built from TRBV2 and TRBJ1-5; D remains ambiguous. CDR3 length equals 12 residues. Germline V gene data show CDR1 as SNHLY and CDR2 as FYNNEI. Trimming shortened V by 3 bases and J by 7 bases, and 7 bases separated the two germline ends. CDR3 amino acids: CASSESAQPQHF. As DNA, the CDR3 is TGTGCCAGCAGTGAGTCAGCCCAGCCCCAGCATTTT.

V usage is TRBV6-5 and J usage is TRBJ1-2; D gene uncertain. CDR3 size: 13 residues. Deletions cut 6 bases from V and 8 bases from J, with 16 bases between. The germline gives CDR1 MNHEY, CDR2 SVGAGI. CDR3 in amino acids: CASSTGSMDGYTF. The CDR3 DNA reads as TGTGCCAGCAGCACCGGGTCCATGGACGGCTACACCTTC.

This clonotype has more than one count but fewer than ten. CDR3 sequence (DNA): TGTGCCAGCAGCTTAGCGCCGGGGGGACCGAACACCGGGGAGCTGTTTTTT. Its translation: CASSLAPGGPNTGELFF. The chain has TRBV7-9 and TRBJ2-2, with 7 bases that match TRBD2. The germline gives CDR1 SEHNR, CDR2 FQNEAQ (reference sequence). The CDR3 sequence is 17 residues long. V lost 0 bases to trimming and J lost 0 bases; unmatched junction nucleotides: 4.

The sample holds a few counts of this clonotype. The chain uses TRBV19 and TRBJ1-5, with 8 bases aligning to TRBD1. The CDR3 length is 14 residues. V was clipped by 5 bases and J by 6 bases; unmatched bases: 6. The germline V gene has CDR1 LNHDA and CDR2 SQIVND (reference sequence). As DNA, the CDR3 is TGTGCCAGTAGTGGACAGGGTTCGGCTCAGCCCCAGCATTTT. Amino acids: CASSGQGSAQPQHF.

The rearrangement uses TRBV7-9 and TRBJ2-5; the D gene is possibly TRBD2 (6 bases). The germline CDR1 and CDR2 sequences are SEHNR and FQNEAQ (reference sequence). The CDR3 runs to 15 residues. Trimming shortened V by 4 bases and J by 5 bases, and 17 bases separated the two germline ends. CDR3 coding DNA: TGTGCCAGCAGCTCCCCCGGGGGAGCCCGGGAGACCCAGTACTTC. Its translation: CASSSPGGARETQYF.

This clonotype was found a few times. CDR3 sequence: CASSFRSSALPPRPGANVLTF. CDR3 sequence (DNA): TGTGCCAGCAGCTTTAGGAGCTCGGCGCTTCCTCCGAGGCCTGGGGCCAACGTCCTGACTTTC. The chain uses TRBV7-3 and TRBJ2-6; D not resolved. Germline V gene lookup returns CDR1 SGHTA and CDR2 FQGTGA. Trimming shortened V by 3 bases and J by 2 bases, and 26 bases separated the two germline ends. CDR3 length: 21 amino acids.

Note on this clonotype: This may arise from a read error, as a much more abundant clone is one base away. V usage is TRBV19 and J usage is TRBJ2-3; D tentatively reads TRBD1 or TRBD2 (5 bases each). The CDR3 covers 13 residues. The V gene lost 11 bases and the J gene lost 6 bases, with 18 bases spanning the gap. The germline CDR1 and CDR2 sequences are LNHDA and SQIVND (reference sequence). This CDR3 reads CAVRSGQPDTQYF. CDR3 DNA sequence: TGTGCCGTCCGGTCGGGGCAACCGGATACGCAGTATTTT.

Comment on this clonotype: A much larger clone sits a single nucleotide away, making a read error possible. This rearrangement joins TRBV7-9 to TRBJ1-2; D not certain. Trimming removed 5 bases from V and 4 bases from J, with 14 bases in between. The CDR3 covers 14 residues. The V gene's germline CDR1 is SEHNR and CDR2 FQNEAQ (reference sequence). The CDR3 sequence: CASSLRNKLYGYTF. DNA for the CDR3: TGTGCCAGCAGCCTCCGGAACAAACTCTATGGCTACACCTTC.

The V and J genes are TRBV27 and TRBJ1-6; D is undetermined. The germline gives CDR1 MNHEY, CDR2 SMNVEV (reference sequence). Trimming took 7 bases from V and 8 from J, leaving 21 bases between them. This CDR3 contains 16 residues. Here the CDR3 DNA reads TGTGCCAGCAATCCCCCCGGTCCTGGCCCATATTCACCCCTCCACTTT. Translating it yields CASNPPGPGPYSPLHF.